The next 32 T cell receptor beta chains were all read from a single sample in a study of T-cell memory formation after mild COVID-19 (dated by TCRdb to about 2021). To prepare the library, 5' RACE was applied. Sequenced on an Illumina NovaSeq 6000. Through fastp at Q25 and MiXCR, TCRdb rebuilt clones from the public reads, retaining in-frame beta chains. One record per CDR3 amino acid sequence lists the most common genes and DNA. This sample comprises fewer than 300,000 distinct CDR3 sequences, 15% to 20% of them detected only once. 20% to 25% of the sample is held by the ten biggest clonotypes. The sample comprised PBMCs or a T cell subset sorted from them (not recorded which). The source of these receptors is a man aged 18-30 years who had mild COVID-19 (a few samples of this study predate the infection). The sample titles of this study are shuffled in the database, so cell type and time point are left out; the donor was told from shared clones.

This clonotype was picked up a small number of times. V and J are TRBV20-1 and TRBJ1-5; D unclear. CDR3 size: 14 residues. The germline V and J ends were trimmed by 2 bases and 5 bases, with 13 bases remaining between them. Germline V gene sequence: CDR1 DFQATT, CDR2 SNEGSKA (reference sequence). CDR3 amino acids: CSARSFGSHQPQHF. Written as DNA, the CDR3 is TGCAGTGCTAGAAGCTTTGGATCCCATCAGCCCCAGCATTTT.

The V call is TRBV29-1, the J call TRBJ1-2; unclear D gene. This CDR3 has 11 amino acids. The V and J ends lost 3 bases and 1 base respectively, with 3 bases between them. Germline V gene sequence: CDR1 SQVTM, CDR2 ANQGSEA. CDR3 nucleotide sequence: TGCAGCGTTGACCTTAACTATGGCTACACCTTC. This translates into CSVDLNYGYTF.

This clonotype showed up just a few times. This chain joins TRBV15 and TRBJ2-6; TRBD2 matches 8 bases. V lost 5 bases and J lost 3; bases outside the gene matches: 6. The CDR3 loop spans 16 amino acids. Per the germline V gene, CDR1 is LNHNV and CDR2 is YYDKDF (reference sequence). CDR3 coding DNA: TGTGCCACCAGCTCCGATCGGGGGGGTGGGGCCAACGTCCTGACTTTC. This codes for CATSSDRGGGANVLTF.

This clonotype was seen a handful of times. This chain links TRBV24-1 with TRBJ2-3; the D gene is possibly TRBD1 (5 bases). Germline V gene data show CDR1 as KGHDR and CDR2 as SFDVKD. The germline V and J ends were trimmed by 5 bases and 3 bases, with 8 bases remaining between them. CDR3 length: 13 residues. CDR3 protein: CATSGQGTDTQYF. The CDR3 nucleotides are TGTGCCACCAGTGGCCAGGGAACAGATACGCAGTATTTT.

The gene calls are TRBV29-1 and TRBJ2-3; D is possibly TRBD2 (6 bases). This CDR3 contains 16 residues. Germline CDR1 is SQVTM and CDR2 is ANQGSEA. The CDR3 reads CSLSGGTIKDTDTQYF. CDR3 sequence (DNA): TGCAGTCTCTCTGGGGGGACGATTAAGGACACAGATACGCAGTATTTT.

The chain employs TRBV4-1 and TRBJ1-1, with a tentative D call TRBD1 (6 bases). Germline CDR1 is MGHRA and CDR2 is YSYEKL. V dropped 0 bases and J dropped 3 bases, with 11 bases sitting between them. The CDR3 is 15 amino acids. CDR3 in amino acids: CASSQDGGAYTEAFF. CDR3 coding DNA: TGCGCCAGCAGCCAAGATGGGGGGGCGTACACTGAAGCTTTCTTT.

A few counts support this clonotype. The chain recombines TRBV6-2 or TRBV6-3 with TRBJ2-2, with D possibly TRBD2 on 5 matching bases. Trimming shortened V by 3 bases and J by 4 bases, and 21 bases separated the two germline ends. The germline V gene has CDR1 MNHEY and CDR2 SVGEGT. CDR3 length: 18 residues. The CDR3 protein is CASSYPSGGGRPTGELFF. The CDR3 DNA reads TGTGCCAGCAGTTATCCCTCCGGAGGTGGGAGACCCACCGGGGAGCTGTTTTTT.

In its sample, this clonotype was seen many times. The chain employs TRBV9 and TRBJ2-5, with D tentatively TRBD1 (6 bases). Germline CDR1 and CDR2: SGDLS and YYNGEE. The CDR3 consists of 15 residues. Trimming pared 4 bases from V and 7 bases from J, leaving 20 bases between. For the CDR3, the DNA is TGTGCCAGCAGCTCCGCGGACAGCGATCTCGGGACCCAGTACTTC. Amino acid sequence: CASSSADSDLGTQYF. The variable domain in full, completed from reference TRBV9 and TRBJ2-5, reads DSGVTQTPKHLITATGQRVTLRCSPRSGDLSVYWYQQSLDQGLQFLIQYYNGEERAKGNILERFSAQQFPDLHSELNLSSLELGDSALYFCASSSADSDLGTQYFGPGTRLLVL.

This clonotype was counted at least ten times. The chain carries TRBV5-1 and TRBJ1-2; D not certain. CDR1 is SGHRS, CDR2 YFSETQ, per germline. V was pared by 1 base and J by 7 bases, with 14 bases between. The length of the CDR3 is 14 residues. CDR3 in amino acids: CASSLSQAGGGYTF. Here the CDR3 DNA reads TGCGCCAGCAGCTTGAGTCAGGCGGGCGGTGGCTACACCTTC. Together with reference TRBV5-1 and TRBJ1-2, the CDR3 gives the full variable domain: KAGVTQTPRYLIKTRGQQVTLSCSPISGHRSVSWYQQTPGQGLQFLFEYFSETQRNKGNFPGRFSGRQFSNSRSEMNVSTLELGDSALYLCASSLSQAGGGYTFGSGTRLTVV.

The CDR3 loop is CASSPQVSSYNEQFF. The DNA for the CDR3 is TGTGCCAGCAGCCCTCAGGTGAGCTCCTACAATGAGCAGTTCTTC. V gene TRBV7-8 combines with J gene TRBJ2-1; D is unresolved. The CDR3 extends over 15 amino acids. The V end lost 5 bases, the J end lost 0 bases, and 11 bases lay between the germline ends. Looked up from germline, CDR1 is SGHVS and CDR2 is FQNEAQ. The whole variable domain, remainder taken from reference TRBV7-8 and TRBJ2-1, is GAGVSQSPRYKVAKRGQDVALRCDPISGHVSLFWYQQALGQGPEFLTYFQNEAQLDKSGLPSDRFFAERPEGSVSTLKIQRTQQEDSAVYLCASSPQVSSYNEQFFGPGTRLTVL.

This clonotype was seen repeatedly, ten times or more. The chain couples TRBV5-1 to TRBJ2-1; D perhaps matches TRBD1 (5 bases). Trimming cost V 6 bases and J 0 bases, with 10 bases left between them. The length of the CDR3 is 14 residues. Germline values: CDR1 SGHRS, CDR2 YFSETQ. CDR3 nucleotide sequence: TGCGCCAGCAAGGACACGAGCTCCTACAATGAGCAGTTCTTC. Translated: CASKDTSSYNEQFF.

The chain carries TRBV27 and TRBJ2-7; 9 nucleotides match TRBD2. Germline lookup yields CDR1 MNHEY and CDR2 SMNVEV (reference sequence). The CDR3 totals 16 residues. The J segment lost 2 bases and the V segment lost 3 bases, leaving 8 bases of the junction unmatched. In nucleotides, the CDR3 is TGTGCCAGCAGTTTTTTACAAGCGGGGGGCGCCTACGAGCAGTACTTC. Amino acids: CASSFLQAGGAYEQYF.

CDR3 nucleotide sequence: TGTGCCAGCAGCTTAGAGGGAAGAATCCGGGCTGGAAACACCATATATTTT. This gives the protein CASSLEGRIRAGNTIYF. J is TRBJ1-3 and V is TRBV7-6; D is unresolved. The CDR3 is 17 residues long. Trimming pared 1 base from V and 2 bases from J, leaving 15 bases between. Germline values: CDR1 SGHVS, CDR2 FNYEAQ.

The chain combines TRBV5-1 with TRBJ2-5; D gene unclear. Trimming stripped 4 bases from V and 4 bases from J, with 14 bases between. Germline CDR1 SGHRS, CDR2 YFSETQ. The CDR3 loop spans 14 amino acids. The DNA for the CDR3 is TGCGCCAGCAGCCCCGGAACCCCGGGAGAGACCCAGTACTTC. As protein: CASSPGTPGETQYF.

This clonotype was recorded a few times. CDR3 nucleotides: TGCAGTGCTAGCGGGGATTTAGATACGCAGTATTTT. Encoded protein: CSASGDLDTQYF. The V and J genes are TRBV20-1 and TRBJ2-3, with a weak D call TRBD2 (5 bases). Germline lookup yields CDR1 DFQATT and CDR2 SNEGSKA (reference sequence). The germline V and J ends were trimmed by 3 bases and 5 bases, with 9 bases remaining between them. The CDR3 is made up of 12 amino acids.

V gene TRBV28 combines with J gene TRBJ2-3, with D possibly TRBD2 on 7 matching bases. The germline V and J ends were trimmed by 6 bases and 2 bases, with 12 bases remaining between them. The CDR3 sequence is 14 residues long. CDR1 is MDHEN and CDR2 is SYDVKM in the germline V gene. In nucleotides, the CDR3 is TGTGCCAGCAGCAGAGGGGGGGCCACAGATACGCAGTATTTT. The encoded protein is CASSRGGATDTQYF.

This clonotype has just a few counts. This chain joins TRBV5-1 and TRBJ2-5, with D hard to call. Trimming pared 3 bases from V and 7 bases from J, leaving 10 bases between. The CDR3 is 12 amino acids. Looked up from germline, CDR1 is SGHRS and CDR2 is YFSETQ. The CDR3 sequence is CASSYPGGTQYF. CDR3 coding DNA: TGCGCCAGCAGCTACCCGGGCGGGACCCAGTACTTC.

This clonotype was counted only a few times. The rearrangement joins TRBV15 to TRBJ1-5; D ambiguous. CDR1 LNHNV and CDR2 YYDKDF come from the germline V gene (reference sequence). The CDR3 runs to 14 residues. V was pared by 4 bases and J by 6 bases, with 13 bases between. The CDR3: CATSTLRSGQPQHF. The CDR3 DNA is TGTGCCACCAGCACCCTTAGGTCGGGTCAGCCCCAGCATTTT.

As concerns this clonotype: A much larger clone lies a single base off, so this may be a read error. This rearrangement joins TRBV20-1 to TRBJ2-3; no reliable D call. Trimming shortened V by 2 bases and J by 0 bases, and 6 bases separated the two germline ends. Germline V lookup: CDR1 DFQATT, CDR2 SNEGSKA (reference sequence). The CDR3 totals 13 residues. In nucleotides, the CDR3 is TGCAGTGCTAGACTACCGAGCACAGATACGCAGTATTTT. Translation: CSARLPSTDTQYF.

This chain connects TRBV2 to TRBJ2-7; 7 bases agree with TRBD1. Germline values: CDR1 SNHLY, CDR2 FYNNEI. This CDR3 has 14 amino acids. Trimming at V came to 7 bases and at J to 6 bases, leaving 12 bases not matched to a gene. The CDR3 nucleotides are TGTGCCAGCAAGGAGGACAGGTTCTCATCCGAGCAGTACGTC. Residues: CASKEDRFSSEQYV.

V and J are TRBV7-9 and TRBJ2-1; the match to TRBD1 covers 7 bases. The CDR3 runs 16 residues. Trimming cost V 5 bases and J 2 bases; bases outside gene matches: 9. CDR1 SEHNR and CDR2 FQNEAQ come from the germline V gene (reference sequence). DNA of the CDR3: TGTGCCAGCAGCGACAGGGCCCTGAGAACCTACAATGAGCAGTTCTTC. Protein: CASSDRALRTYNEQFF.

This clonotype has only a few counts. The chain employs TRBV12-3 or TRBV12-4 and TRBJ1-2; 11 nucleotides line up with TRBD1. This CDR3 region has 15 residues. The V gene end was trimmed by 6 bases and the J gene end by 5 bases; junction bases not matched to a gene: 8. The CDR3 loop is CASSHGTGGLYGYTF. In DNA form, the CDR3 reads TGTGCCAGCAGCCATGGGACAGGGGGTTTGTATGGCTACACCTTC.

The DNA for the CDR3 is TGTGCCAGCAGCTTAAATGCGGGAGCGAACACCGGGGAGCTGTTTTTT. This gives the protein CASSLNAGANTGELFF. V is TRBV7-2 and J is TRBJ2-2; 7 nucleotides align to TRBD2. The CDR3 is 16 amino acids. J lost 0 bases, V lost 2 bases, and 3 bases had no gene match. The V gene's germline CDR1 is SGHTA and CDR2 FQGNSA. The full variable domain, in which reference TRBV7-2 and TRBJ2-2 provide the parts outside the CDR3, is GAGVSQSPSNKVTEKGKDVELRCDPISGHTALYWYRQSLGQGLEFLIYFQGNSAPDKSGLPSDRFSAERTGGSVSTLTIQRTQQEDSAVYLCASSLNAGANTGELFFGEGSRLTVL.

The rearrangement uses TRBV12-3 or TRBV12-4 and TRBJ2-3; 9 positions agree with TRBD1. The CDR3 has 15 amino acids. J gave up 5 bases and V 6 bases, and 9 bases lay outside the gene matches. The CDR3: CASSRDRGIVDTQYF. CDR3 in DNA: TGTGCCAGCAGCCGCGACAGGGGGATAGTAGATACGCAGTATTTT.

The V gene is TRBV20-1, the J gene TRBJ1-4; the D gene is possibly TRBD1 (6 bases). CDR3 size: 13 residues. V was shortened by 0 bases and J by 6 bases, with 8 bases between the two germline ends. Germline values: CDR1 DFQATT, CDR2 SNEGSKA (reference sequence). The CDR3 sequence is CSAREGGHEKLFF. CDR3 DNA sequence: TGCAGTGCTAGAGAGGGGGGCCATGAAAAACTGTTTTTT.

This clonotype occurred a few times. The chain employs TRBV4-2 and TRBJ2-1, with D perhaps TRBD2 (7 bases). Germline CDR1 and CDR2: LGHNA and YNFKEQ. The ends were cut back, 4 bases at V and 8 bases at J, with 15 bases in the middle. This CDR3 has 14 amino acids. CDR3 bases: TGTGCCAGCAGCCGGGGGAGGGGGGGCTATGAGCAGTTCTTC. Encoded protein: CASSRGRGGYEQFF.

This clonotype was observed at least ten times. This rearrangement joins TRBV28 to TRBJ2-3; D tentatively fits TRBD1 or TRBD2 (5 bases each). CDR1 is MDHEN, CDR2 SYDVKM, per germline. The CDR3 loop spans 15 amino acids. V was cut by 5 bases and J by 1 base, with 13 bases left in between. The CDR3 bases are TGTGCCAGCAGTGGGGGAAACATAGGCACAGATACGCAGTATTTT. This gives the protein CASSGGNIGTDTQYF.

The chain recombines TRBV13 with TRBJ2-7, with D perhaps assigned TRBD1 or TRBD2 (6 bases each). This CDR3 spans 12 amino acids. Trimming took 5 bases from V and 6 from J, leaving 11 bases between them. Germline V gene lookup returns CDR1 PRHDT and CDR2 FYEKMQ (reference sequence). The CDR3 is CASSPQGGEQYV. Written as DNA, the CDR3 is TGTGCCAGCAGCCCACAGGGAGGCGAGCAGTACGTC.

This clonotype appeared a few times. The chain links TRBV14 to TRBJ2-5, with D perhaps TRBD1 or TRBD2 (5 bases each). The CDR3 sequence is 14 residues long. The V gene lost 1 base and the J gene lost 4 bases, with 10 bases spanning the gap. The germline CDR1 and CDR2 sequences are SGHDN and FVKESK. DNA for the CDR3: TGTGCCAGCAGCCAAGGAGGGGCACCAGAGACCCAGTACTTC. Amino acids: CASSQGGAPETQYF.

With respect to this clonotype: The junction and the germline gene differ at one end; a read error may be behind it. This sequence joins TRBV5-4 and TRBJ2-5; D may correspond to TRBD1 or TRBD2 (6 bases each). CDR1 SGHNT and CDR2 YYREEE come from the germline V gene (reference sequence). There are 15 residues in the CDR3. This CDR3 reads CARSLVGGGQETQYF. CDR3 in DNA: TGTGCCAGAAGCTTGGTGGGGGGCGGGCAAGAGACCCAGTACTTC.

V gene TRBV10-3 combines with J gene TRBJ2-5; D is ambiguous. The length of the CDR3 is 12 residues. Trimming removed 10 bases from V and 5 bases from J, with 14 bases in between. Looked up from germline, CDR1 is ENHRY and CDR2 is SYGVKD. The CDR3 region is CATRQLLETQYF. The CDR3 coding sequence is TGTGCCACCAGACAATTACTCGAGACCCAGTACTTC.

This clonotype has more than one count but fewer than ten. The junction departs from germline at one end; a sequencing error may be responsible. This chain links TRBV6-6 with TRBJ2-5; TRBD2 matches 8 bases. The CDR3 covers 12 residues. Germline V lookup: CDR1 MNHNY, CDR2 SVGAGI (reference sequence). The CDR3 DNA sequence: TGTGCCAGCAGCCCTTCCGGGGGGGCCCCGCACTTC. It specifies CASSPSGGAPHF.